The entry below describes one TCR beta chain. Its cognate antigen is unknown. This sample stems from a study of cytomegalovirus exposure and HLA in healthy donors. Study information: Drawn from HLA-typed donors, about 85 million unique TCRs were held in an early data release. Whole-study findings and limits: Earlier analysis yielded a pattern in which most TCR beta V segments were productive about 90% or about 30% of the time.

The PCR used 60 Vbeta and 13 Jbeta primers. Clones were sequenced by immunoSEQ multiplex PCR, and TCRdb holds only the in-frame ones, with some missing. The table has 90,000 to 120,000 clones, 77% seen once. J was trimmed by 2 bases and V by 4 bases; bases with no gene match: 6. The CDR3 extends over 15 amino acids. Germline V lookup: CDR1 SEHNR, CDR2 FQNEAQ (reference sequence). The TCR comes from a male donor in good health and CMV-seronegative. What was sequenced was PBMCs. The V call is TRBV7-9, the J call TRBJ2-3; 7 positions match TRBD1. The DNA for the CDR3 is TGTGCCAGCAGCTCCGGGACAGAAACCACAGATACGCAGTATTTT. Amino acids: CASSSGTETTDTQYF.